The TCR beta chain described here comes from a study of beta chain features in type 1 diabetes. Points from the study as a whole: The naive, central memory and Treg TCRB repertoires looked more alike in patients than they did in healthy donors. TCRB CDR3s were moderately but significantly shorter in Type 1 diabetes patients in all four CD4+ subsets.

As regards this clone: Its target is not known.

TCRB transcripts that were expressed got sequenced, as all of the isolated RNA had been reverse transcribed. Here immunoSEQ multiplex PCR was the method, and the copy in TCRdb shows in-frame clones only, minus some. In the table there are some 360,000 clones, 9.5% to 10% of which are singletons. Deletions cut 2 bases from V and 7 bases from J, with 9 bases between. CDR1 is SNHLY, CDR2 FYNNEI, per germline. This CDR3 has 13 amino acids. The receptor was derived from a man aged 30 to 39 with type 1 diabetes. This chain connects TRBV2 to TRBJ2-4; D is unclear. The sequencing sample was made of central memory CD4+ T cells from blood. The CDR3 DNA follows: TGTGCCAGCAGTGAAATCAACTATAACATTCAGTACTTC. It is translated as CASSEINYNIQYF. Full variable domain (missing parts from reference TRBV2 and TRBJ2-4): EPEVTQTPSHQVTQMGQEVILRCVPISNHLYFYWYRQILGQKVEFLVSFYNNEISEKSEIFDDQFSVERPDGSNFTLKIRSTKLEDSAMYFCASSEINYNIQYFGAGTRLSVL.